These 21 T cell receptor beta chains came from one sample sequenced in a study of shared clonotypes between healthy human individuals. Sequenced by immunoSEQ multiplex PCR; TCRdb stores in-frame clones only, minus some. The data hold around 690,000 clones, with less than 95% observed a single time. Sample: memory CD8+ T cells from PBMCs. Subset here: CD45RO+ cells pooled with CCR7-negative TemRA cells. The source of these receptors is a man aged 18 to 35 in good health. Some clones in this sample may be carry-over from other donors' samples.

This chain connects TRBV5-8 to TRBJ2-3; TRBD1 aligns across 8 bases. CDR1 SGHTS and CDR2 YDEGEE come from the germline V gene. V gave up 8 bases and J gave up 4 bases; unmatched junction bases: 9. The CDR3 spans 14 residues. CDR3 nucleotides: TGTGCCAGTTGGATCGGGACAGGTGCAGATACGCAGTATTTT. Protein sequence: CASWIGTGADTQYF. The full variable domain, in which reference TRBV5-8 and TRBJ2-3 provide the parts outside the CDR3, is EAGVTQSPTHLIKTRGQQATLRCSPISGHTSVYWYQQALGLGLQFLLWYDEGEERNRGNFPPRFSGRQFPNYSSELNVNALELEDSALYLCASWIGTGADTQYFGPGTRLTVL.

This sequence joins TRBV6-1 and TRBJ1-3; D unclear. Trimming stripped 5 bases from V and 4 bases from J, with 9 bases between. In germline, CDR1 is MNHNS, CDR2 SASEGT. The CDR3 runs to 13 residues. The CDR3 region has the DNA TGTGCCAGCAGTACTTTGCCGGGAAACACCATATATTTT. It translates to CASSTLPGNTIYF.

The V gene is TRBV7-6, the J gene TRBJ2-7, with TRBD2 matching 10 bases. Trimming cost V 1 base and J 1 base; bases outside gene matches: 4. In germline, CDR1 is SGHVS, CDR2 FNYEAQ. The CDR3 is 16 residues long. The CDR3 protein is CASSLGPSGSSYEQYF. For the CDR3, the DNA is TGTGCCAGCAGCTTAGGCCCTAGCGGGAGTTCCTACGAGCAGTACTTC.

The chain couples TRBV6-4 to TRBJ2-1; 8 bases align to TRBD2. V was clipped by 2 bases and J by 0 bases; unmatched bases: 0. The CDR3 extends over 15 amino acids. Germline assignment: CDR1 MRHNA and CDR2 SNTAGT. CDR3 protein: CASSDTSGSYNEQFF. As DNA, the CDR3 is TGTGCCAGCAGTGACACTAGCGGCTCCTACAATGAGCAGTTCTTC.

The chain combines TRBV7-8 with TRBJ2-7, with D perhaps assigned TRBD1 or TRBD2 (5 bases each). V was trimmed by 5 bases and J by 0 bases, leaving 14 bases between them. From germline, CDR1 is SGHVS and CDR2 FQNEAQ. This CDR3 is 15 amino acids long. CDR3 coding DNA: TGTGCCAGCAGCGCAACCGGGACCGTCTCCTACGAGCAGTACTTC. Protein product: CASSATGTVSYEQYF.

This rearrangement joins TRBV28 to TRBJ1-6; D unclear. The germline V gene has CDR1 MDHEN and CDR2 SYDVKM. The CDR3 extends over 12 amino acids. Trimming took 2 bases from V and 7 from J, leaving 3 bases between them. CDR3 nucleotide sequence: TGTGCCAGCAGTTTAGGGAATTCACCCCTCCACTTT. Its protein is CASSLGNSPLHF.

V and J are TRBV9 and TRBJ1-4; a weak D match, TRBD1 (5 bases). The ends were cut back, 3 bases at V and 6 bases at J, with 12 bases in the middle. Per the germline V gene, CDR1 is SGDLS and CDR2 is YYNGEE. This CDR3 region has 14 residues. The CDR3 DNA reads as TGTGCCAGCAGCGCCGGGGACCGCGATGAAAAACTGTTTTTT. Its protein product is CASSAGDRDEKLFF.

This rearrangement joins TRBV5-1 to TRBJ2-1; 9 bases match TRBD2. The CDR3 extends over 16 amino acids. Germline CDR1 is SGHRS and CDR2 is YFSETQ. The trim removed 4 bases at V and 5 bases at J, leaving 10 bases unmatched. Here the CDR3 DNA reads TGCGCCAGCAGCGGATGGATAGCGGGAGCAAACAATGAGCAGTTCTTC. Translation: CASSGWIAGANNEQFF.

The chain combines TRBV2 with TRBJ2-2; TRBD2 is a possible D gene (7 bases). Germline V gives CDR1 SNHLY, CDR2 FYNNEI. The germline V and J ends were trimmed by 7 bases and 10 bases, with 19 bases remaining between them. The CDR3 is 14 residues long. The chain's CDR3 is CASMRGDYAVELFF. Written as DNA, the CDR3 is TGTGCCAGCATGAGGGGGGACTATGCGGTGGAGCTGTTTTTT.

The chain is built from TRBV4-2 and TRBJ1-2; D is uncertain. CDR1 is LGHNA and CDR2 is YNFKEQ in the germline V gene. CDR3 size: 18 residues. Trimming pared 6 bases from V and 3 bases from J, leaving 26 bases between. This CDR3 is CASRLRRQVNLDYYGYTF. The CDR3 coding sequence is TGTGCCAGCAGGCTGCGGCGCCAAGTCAATTTGGATTACTATGGCTACACCTTC.

The CDR3 sequence is CASSLGGREFDEQFF. The CDR3 DNA reads TGTGCCAGCAGCTTAGGTGGGCGGGAGTTCGATGAGCAGTTCTTC. The V call is TRBV11-2, the J call TRBJ2-1; 7 nucleotides agree with TRBD2. Trimming removed 1 base from V and 8 bases from J; junction bases left unmatched: 8. Germline-derived CDR1 and CDR2 are SGHAT and FQNNGV. This CDR3 spans 15 amino acids. Filled out from reference TRBV11-2 and TRBJ2-1, the complete variable domain reads EAGVAQSPRYKIIEKRQSVAFWCNPISGHATLYWYQQILGQGPKLLIQFQNNGVVDDSQLPKDRFSAERLKGVDSTLKIQPAKLEDSAVYLCASSLGGREFDEQFFGPGTRLTVL.

The genes are TRBV28 and TRBJ2-4, with 7 nucleotides matching TRBD2. The CDR3 contains 14 residues. J was trimmed by 11 bases and V by 0 bases; bases with no gene match: 7. Germline values: CDR1 MDHEN, CDR2 SYDVKM. The CDR3 coding sequence is TGTGCCAGCAGTTTATGGCGTCAGGGAGGGCTTCAGTACTTC. This gives the protein CASSLWRQGGLQYF.

Details on this clone: Other DNA sequences in this specimen translate into the identical CDR3. The chain combines TRBV5-6 with TRBJ2-1; the match to TRBD1 covers 7 bases. The germline V gene has CDR1 SGHDT and CDR2 YYEEEE. J was trimmed by 4 bases and V by 4 bases; bases with no gene match: 5. The CDR3 has 14 amino acids. The CDR3, as DNA: TGTGCCAGCAGCCCAGGGACAGCTTACAATGAGCAGTTCTTC. It is translated as CASSPGTAYNEQFF.

The V gene is TRBV19, the J gene TRBJ2-7, with D perhaps TRBD1 (5 bases). Germline V lookup: CDR1 LNHDA, CDR2 SQIVND (reference sequence). The CDR3 sequence is 14 residues long. Trimming shortened V by 3 bases and J by 0 bases, and 9 bases separated the two germline ends. The CDR3 nucleotides are TGTGCCAGTAGTATGCTGGGGCTCTCCTACGAGCAGTACTTC. It translates to CASSMLGLSYEQYF.

This chain connects TRBV6-5 to TRBJ1-1; D remains ambiguous. Germline CDR1 is MNHEY and CDR2 is SVGAGI. Between the trimmed V and J ends, which lost 1 base and 1 base, there was a span of 7 bases. The CDR3 is made up of 14 amino acids. The CDR3 loop is CASSYLAGNTEAFF. CDR3 nucleotide sequence: TGTGCCAGCAGTTACTTGGCGGGGAACACTGAAGCTTTCTTT.

This clone is a singleton in its sample. The chain links TRBV19 to TRBJ1-1; D remains ambiguous. The CDR3 loop spans 15 amino acids. Trimming left V 9 bases short and J 0 bases short, with 17 bases between. CDR1 and CDR2 from the germline V gene are LNHDA and SQIVND (reference sequence). CDR3 protein: CASNHGGKMNTEAFF. DNA for the CDR3: TGTGCCAGCAACCACGGTGGGAAAATGAACACTGAAGCTTTCTTT.

This rearrangement joins TRBV6-6 to TRBJ1-1, with D perhaps TRBD1 (6 bases). There are 12 residues in the CDR3. Germline lookup yields CDR1 MNHNY and CDR2 SVGAGI (reference sequence). Trimming left V 5 bases short and J 12 bases short, with 16 bases between. CDR3 sequence reads: CASSTNRERSFF. In nucleotides, the CDR3 is TGTGCCAGCAGTACCAACAGGGAGCGGTCTTTCTTT.

This chain uses TRBV27 with TRBJ2-7; weak D call: TRBD2 (6 bases). The ends were cut back, 3 bases at V and 5 bases at J, with 11 bases in the middle. CDR3 length: 13 amino acids. Germline lookup yields CDR1 MNHEY and CDR2 SMNVEV (reference sequence). The CDR3 DNA reads as TGTGCCAGCAGTTTGTCGGGGGAGGACGAGCAGTACTTC. It codes for CASSLSGEDEQYF.

J is TRBJ1-5 and V is TRBV6-1; D is ambiguous. CDR1 and CDR2 (germline): MNHNS, SASEGT. Trimming cost V 4 bases and J 16 bases, with 26 bases left between them. The CDR3 consists of 15 residues. In DNA, the CDR3 is TGTGCCAGCAGTGCATCCCACACGGACCTAGATCTCAAACATTTT. Translating it yields CASSASHTDLDLKHF.

The chain employs TRBV7-9 and TRBJ1-2; TRBD1 matches at 7 bases. Trimming took 4 bases from V and 5 from J; bases not matched to a gene: 10. Looked up from germline, CDR1 is SEHNR and CDR2 is FQNEAQ (reference sequence). The CDR3 sequence is 15 residues long. CDR3: CASSSLPGGAYGYTF. CDR3 sequence (DNA): TGTGCCAGCAGCTCCCTGCCAGGGGGGGCATATGGCTACACCTTC. The whole variable domain, remainder taken from reference TRBV7-9 and TRBJ1-2, is DTGVSQNPRHKITKRGQNVTFRCDPISEHNRLYWYRQTLGQGPEFLTYFQNEAQLEKSRLLSDRFSAERPKGSFSTLEIQRTEQGDSAMYLCASSSLPGGAYGYTFGSGTRLTVV.

The chain is built from TRBV19 and TRBJ1-3; D is perhaps TRBD1 (6 bases). CDR1 LNHDA and CDR2 SQIVND come from the germline V gene (reference sequence). The germline V and J ends were trimmed by 3 bases and 4 bases, with 10 bases remaining between them. The length of the CDR3 is 14 residues. In nucleotides, the CDR3 is TGTGCCAGTAGTATTGGGGGACACGGAAACACCATATATTTT. It translates to CASSIGGHGNTIYF.